Shown below are 22 T cell receptor beta chains from a single sample sequenced in a study of shared clonotypes between healthy human individuals. Here immunoSEQ multiplex PCR was the method, and the copy in TCRdb shows in-frame clones only, minus some. The sample has more than 400,000 clones, roughly 95% seen once. Sequencing used naive CD4+ T cells sorted from blood. Regarding subset: CD45RA+ positively selected. The origin of the receptors is a woman in her twenties or thirties in good health.

Only one count was recorded for this clone. This chain links TRBV27 with TRBJ2-2; possible D gene TRBD2, 6 bases. CDR3 length: 14 amino acids. In germline, CDR1 is MNHEY, CDR2 SMNVEV (reference sequence). Trimming cost V 9 bases and J 3 bases, with 14 bases left between them. The CDR3, as DNA: TGTGCCAGTAATACCGGGACTGACACCGGGGAGCTGTTTTTT. Encoded protein: CASNTGTDTGELFF.

The V gene is TRBV11-2, the J gene TRBJ1-2; TRBD1 might be the D (5 bases). This CDR3 has 15 residues. Germline V gene data show CDR1 as SGHAT and CDR2 as FQNNGV. V lost 0 bases and J lost 5, with 13 bases in between. The CDR3 loop is CASSLDLTTEYGYTF. CDR3 coding DNA: TGTGCCAGCAGCTTAGATCTAACGACAGAGTATGGCTACACCTTC. The full variable domain, in which reference TRBV11-2 and TRBJ1-2 provide the parts outside the CDR3, is EAGVAQSPRYKIIEKRQSVAFWCNPISGHATLYWYQQILGQGPKLLIQFQNNGVVDDSQLPKDRFSAERLKGVDSTLKIQPAKLEDSAVYLCASSLDLTTEYGYTFGSGTRLTVV.

The V call is TRBV19, the J call TRBJ2-6; no definite D call. The CDR3 has 15 amino acids. Trimming took 5 bases from V and 1 from J, leaving 9 bases between them. Germline lookup yields CDR1 LNHDA and CDR2 SQIVND (reference sequence). The CDR3 reads CASSPPSSGANVLTF. The CDR3 DNA is TGTGCCAGTAGTCCCCCCTCTTCTGGGGCCAACGTCCTGACTTTC.

This clone was found once. V usage is TRBV5-1 and J usage is TRBJ2-5, with TRBD2 identical over 8 bases. The J call may not be correct, given that the DNA end is closer to TRBJ2-7. This CDR3 is built from 15 residues. Looked up from germline, CDR1 is SGHRS and CDR2 is YFSETQ. For the CDR3, the DNA is TGCGCCAGCTCCCCGGGGGGGGCGGGAAGCTACGAGCAGTACTTC. This sequence encodes CASSPGGAGSYEQYF.

CDR3 sequence (DNA): TGTGCCAGCAGCGTGGGGGAGACCAAAAACATTCAGTACTTC. It is translated as CASSVGETKNIQYF. The chain is built from TRBV9 and TRBJ2-4; either TRBD1 or TRBD2 may fit D (5 bases each). CDR1 and CDR2 from the germline V gene are SGDLS and YYNGEE. Trimming removed 2 bases at V and 2 bases at J, with 8 bases between. The CDR3 length is 14 residues.

The chain is built from TRBV29-1 and TRBJ2-7, with D perhaps TRBD2 (6 bases). The CDR3 contains 14 residues. In germline, CDR1 is SQVTM, CDR2 ANQGSEA. Between the trimmed V and J ends, which lost 4 bases and 0 bases, there was a span of 13 bases. The CDR3 here is CSVVTGLHSYEQYF. CDR3 DNA sequence: TGCAGCGTTGTGACTGGACTACACTCCTACGAGCAGTACTTC.

This chain links TRBV19 with TRBJ1-3; D unclear. Germline V gene lookup returns CDR1 LNHDA and CDR2 SQIVND (reference sequence). V lost 4 bases to trimming and J lost 4 bases, with 23 bases between them. This CDR3 region has 18 residues. The CDR3 sequence: CASSNPLRKKASGNTIYF. The CDR3 DNA reads TGTGCCAGTAGTAACCCCCTGCGGAAGAAGGCTTCCGGAAACACCATATATTTT.

J is TRBJ2-7 and V is TRBV5-1; maybe TRBD2 (7 bases). Per the germline V gene, CDR1 is SGHRS and CDR2 is YFSETQ. V shed 0 bases and J shed 6 bases, with 16 bases lying between them. The CDR3 covers 15 residues. CDR3 nucleotide sequence: TGCGCCAGCAGCTTGGCCGGGGGGCGAGAGGGCGAGCAGTACTTC. It is translated as CASSLAGGREGEQYF.

This clone showed up just once. The chain couples TRBV7-9 to TRBJ2-3; D is uncertain. Trimming cost V 5 bases and J 0 bases, with 12 bases left between them. This CDR3 region has 15 residues. Per the germline V gene, CDR1 is SEHNR and CDR2 is FQNEAQ (reference sequence). CDR3 in DNA: TGTGCCAGCAGCCCGCTACTTGGGAGCACAGATACGCAGTATTTT. Translation gives CASSPLLGSTDTQYF.

The sample holds one count of this clone. The chain couples TRBV6-5 to TRBJ2-5, with D hard to call. V was trimmed by 6 bases and J by 5 bases, leaving 16 bases between them. Germline V gene lookup returns CDR1 MNHEY and CDR2 SVGAGI. This CDR3 has 14 residues. The DNA of the CDR3 is TGTGCCAGCAGACCATATAGGTTGGAGGAGACCCAGTACTTC. Amino acid sequence: CASRPYRLEETQYF.

This chain connects TRBV28 to TRBJ2-7, with TRBD2 identical over 13 bases. J gave up 4 bases and V 6 bases, and 6 bases lay outside the gene matches. CDR1 and CDR2 from the germline V gene are MDHEN and SYDVKM. The CDR3 has 15 amino acids. The CDR3 loop reads CASSTSGRARYEQYF. CDR3 sequence (DNA): TGTGCCAGCAGCACTAGCGGGAGGGCCAGGTACGAGCAGTACTTC.

The chain uses TRBV11-3 and TRBJ2-1, with 10 bases matching TRBD2. V dropped 1 base and J dropped 2; count of bases not matched to a gene: 2. The CDR3 contains 16 residues. CDR1 and CDR2 from the germline V gene are SGHNT and YENEEA. This chain's CDR3 is CASSLVGLAPYNEQFF. The CDR3 DNA sequence: TGTGCCAGCAGCTTAGTGGGACTAGCGCCCTACAATGAGCAGTTCTTC.

The V gene is TRBV2, the J gene TRBJ2-1; D is perhaps TRBD1 (5 bases). The CDR3 runs 14 residues. Germline loops: CDR1 SNHLY, CDR2 FYNNEI. Trimming shortened V by 6 bases and J by 4 bases, and 13 bases separated the two germline ends. Here the CDR3 reads CASSEKTDYNEQFF. The CDR3, as DNA: TGTGCCAGCAGCGAAAAGACAGATTACAATGAGCAGTTCTTC. Looking up the rest from reference TRBV2 and TRBJ2-1 gives the full variable domain: EPEVTQTPSHQVTQMGQEVILRCVPISNHLYFYWYRQILGQKVEFLVSFYNNEISEKSEIFDDQFSVERPDGSNFTLKIRSTKLEDSAMYFCASSEKTDYNEQFFGPGTRLTVL.

The table lists this clone with a count of one. This rearrangement joins TRBV28 to TRBJ2-7; 8 positions match TRBD1. Per germline, CDR1 MDHEN and CDR2 SYDVKM. V lost 10 bases to trimming and J lost 3 bases; unmatched junction nucleotides: 5. The CDR3 consists of 12 residues. The CDR3 region is CAISGTGYEQYF. CDR3 DNA sequence: TGTGCCATATCCGGGACAGGCTACGAGCAGTACTTC.

The gene calls are TRBV7-9 and TRBJ1-5; D is unclear. V was trimmed by 1 base and J by 7 bases, leaving 5 bases between them. Germline V gives CDR1 SEHNR, CDR2 FQNEAQ (reference sequence). This CDR3 contains 12 residues. The CDR3 DNA follows: TGTGCCAGCAGCTTAGGGCCCCAGCCCCAGCATTTT. Amino acid sequence: CASSLGPQPQHF.

The V gene is TRBV2, the J gene TRBJ2-5; no reliable D call. The CDR3 consists of 17 residues. Trimming removed 6 bases at V and 3 bases at J, with 23 bases between. Germline CDR1 reads SNHLY; CDR2 reads FYNNEI. The chain's CDR3 is CASRDPGQPYRKETQYF. The DNA of the CDR3 is TGTGCCAGCAGAGACCCCGGGCAGCCGTACCGCAAAGAGACCCAGTACTTC.

The chain employs TRBV20-1 and TRBJ2-7; a possible D gene is TRBD1 (5 bases). The length of the CDR3 is 11 residues. Germline CDR1 is DFQATT and CDR2 is SNEGSKA (reference sequence). Trimming shortened V by 5 bases and J by 10 bases, and 15 bases separated the two germline ends. This chain's CDR3 is CSARTTANQYF. CDR3 DNA sequence: TGCAGTGCTCGGACAACTGCCAACCAGTACTTC.

The V and J genes are TRBV10-1 and TRBJ2-7, with 7 nucleotides matching TRBD2. The CDR3 consists of 15 residues. Germline assignment: CDR1 WNHNN and CDR2 SYGVQD (reference sequence). Germline trimming cut 4 bases from V and 2 bases from J; bases unmatched to any gene: 8. CDR3 sequence reads: CASSAGLVETYEQYF. The CDR3 DNA sequence: TGCGCCAGCAGTGCTGGACTAGTAGAAACCTACGAGCAGTACTTC.

This clone was detected once. The chain carries TRBV11-3 and TRBJ2-2, with TRBD2 identical over 7 bases. J was trimmed by 4 bases and V by 5 bases; bases with no gene match: 7. The CDR3 is 15 residues long. Germline CDR1 and CDR2: SGHNT and YENEEA. The CDR3 DNA reads TGTGCCAGCAGCCAGGACCCGGGGGGCACCGGGGAGCTGTTTTTT. This sequence encodes CASSQDPGGTGELFF.

On this clone: This sample also contains other DNA sequences that code for the same CDR3. This rearrangement joins TRBV9 to TRBJ2-3; TRBD2 matches at 14 bases. Per germline, CDR1 SGDLS and CDR2 YYNGEE. J gave up 6 bases and V 3 bases, and 6 bases lay outside the gene matches. The CDR3 sequence is 16 residues long. CDR3 DNA: TGTGCCAGCAGCGCCGGACTAGCGGGGGGTACGGATACGCAGTATTTT. It codes for CASSAGLAGGTDTQYF.

This chain joins TRBV7-2 and TRBJ1-4; the D is unclear. Trimming removed 4 bases at V and 6 bases at J, with 3 bases between. The CDR3 consists of 11 residues. Germline assignment: CDR1 SGHTA and CDR2 FQGNSA. CDR3 sequence: CASSSDEKLFF. As DNA, the CDR3 is TGTGCCAGCAGCTCGGATGAAAAACTGTTTTTT.

This clone was detected only once. The V and J genes are TRBV7-2 and TRBJ2-7; D gene ambiguous. Germline V gene lookup returns CDR1 SGHTA and CDR2 FQGNSA. The CDR3 is 13 residues long. The germline V and J ends were trimmed by 4 bases and 3 bases, with 10 bases remaining between them. CDR3 DNA: TGTGCCAGCAGCTCTGTAGGTGGCTACGAGCAGTACTTC. It is translated as CASSSVGGYEQYF.